Following are 2 T cell receptor beta chains from one sample sequenced in a study of blood T cell repertoires in COVID-19. The assay was immunoSEQ multiplex PCR, and TCRdb's table has in-frame clones only and misses some. The sample holds 180,000 or so clones, 80% to 90% seen once. Sequencing was performed on peripheral blood. The receptors derive from a woman of 80 years or more with COVID-19, enrolled during active disease.

The chain has TRBV7-2 and TRBJ2-5, with a weak D call TRBD1 (6 bases). CDR3 length: 14 residues. Trimming removed 3 bases from V and 2 bases from J, with 10 bases in between. Germline CDR1 reads SGHTA; CDR2 reads FQGNSA. In DNA form, the CDR3 reads TGTGCCAGCAGCTTGGACAGTTATCAAGAGACCCAGTACTTC. Amino acid sequence: CASSLDSYQETQYF.

The CDR3 DNA follows: TGTGCCAGCACCCCAGGCGGGACAGGGCAGAACTATGGCTACACCTTC. The encoded protein is CASTPGGTGQNYGYTF. This chain links TRBV7-2 with TRBJ1-2, with TRBD1 identical over 9 bases. This CDR3 contains 16 residues. Germline V gene data show CDR1 as SGHTA and CDR2 as FQGNSA. The V and J ends lost 7 bases and 2 bases, in that order; junction bases with no gene match: 11.